This paragraph covers one TCR beta chain sequence. The antigen remains unidentified. The data stem from a study of CD8+ T cells in alopecia areata. Turning to the study itself: Treated patients were given 5 to 10 mg oral tofacitinib twice daily.

Treatment described: oral pan-JAK inhibitor, 5-10 mg twice daily. Sequencing templates came from extracted RNA that was reverse transcribed into cDNA. The protocol was immunoSEQ multiplex PCR, while the TCRdb copy is restricted to in-frame clones and leaves out a portion. Of some 120,000 clones in the sample, roughly 55% are singletons; the top ten hold 10% to 15%. Germline CDR1 and CDR2: GTSNPN and SVGIG (reference sequence). V lost 5 bases and J 3 bases, leaving 13 bases between the germline ends. The CDR3 totals 13 residues. The study's findings and limits: Tofacitinib produced a significant decrease in scalp clonality and in expanded CD8+ clones among the top 100.

The source was CD8+ T cells sorted from blood, collected at week 24, from a patient treated with tofacitinib. The chain recombines TRBV30 with TRBJ1-1; D uncertain. The sequence was obtained from a human donor with alopecia areata. Here the CDR3 reads CAWFRGGYTEAFF. The CDR3, as DNA: TGTGCCTGGTTTCGGGGTGGGTACACTGAAGCTTTCTTT. The full variable domain, in which reference TRBV30 and TRBJ1-1 provide the parts outside the CDR3, is SQTIHQWPATLVQPVGSPLSLECTVEGTSNPNLYWYRQAAGRGLQLLFYSVGIGQISSEVPQNLSASRPQDRQFILSSKKLLLSDSGFYLCAWFRGGYTEAFFGQGTRLTVV.